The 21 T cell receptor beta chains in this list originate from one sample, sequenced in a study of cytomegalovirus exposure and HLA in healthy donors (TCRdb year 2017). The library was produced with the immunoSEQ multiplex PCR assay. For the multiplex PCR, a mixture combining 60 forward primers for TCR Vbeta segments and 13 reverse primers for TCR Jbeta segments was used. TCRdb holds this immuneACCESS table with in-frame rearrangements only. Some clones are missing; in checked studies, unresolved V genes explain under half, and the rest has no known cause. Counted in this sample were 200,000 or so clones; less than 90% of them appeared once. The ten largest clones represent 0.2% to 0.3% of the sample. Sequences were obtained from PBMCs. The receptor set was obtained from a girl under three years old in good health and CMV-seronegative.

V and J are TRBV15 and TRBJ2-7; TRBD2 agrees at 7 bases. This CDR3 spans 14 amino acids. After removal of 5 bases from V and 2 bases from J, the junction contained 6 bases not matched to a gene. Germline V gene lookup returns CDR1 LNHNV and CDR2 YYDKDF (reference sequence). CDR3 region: CATSYGLGTYEQYF. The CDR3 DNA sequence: TGTGCCACCAGCTACGGACTAGGAACCTACGAGCAGTACTTC.

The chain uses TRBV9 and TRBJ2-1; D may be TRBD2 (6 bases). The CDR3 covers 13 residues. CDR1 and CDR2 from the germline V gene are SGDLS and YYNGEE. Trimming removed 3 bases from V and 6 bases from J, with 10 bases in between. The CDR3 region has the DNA TGTGCCAGCAGCGAGACTAGTGGCAATGAGCAGTTCTTC. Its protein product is CASSETSGNEQFF.

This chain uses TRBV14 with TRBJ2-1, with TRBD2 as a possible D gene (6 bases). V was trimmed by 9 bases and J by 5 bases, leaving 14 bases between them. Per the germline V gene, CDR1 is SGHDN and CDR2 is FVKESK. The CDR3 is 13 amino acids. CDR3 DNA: TGTGCCAGTAACACGCGGGATCACAATGAGCAGTTCTTC. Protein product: CASNTRDHNEQFF.

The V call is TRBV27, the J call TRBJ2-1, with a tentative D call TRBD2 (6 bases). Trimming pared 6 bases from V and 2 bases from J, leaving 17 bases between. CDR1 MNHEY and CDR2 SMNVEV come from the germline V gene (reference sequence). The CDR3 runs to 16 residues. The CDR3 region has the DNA TGTGCCAGCAGCCCCCCCCGGGGGAGGCCCTACAATGAGCAGTTCTTC. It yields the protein CASSPPRGRPYNEQFF.

For the CDR3, the DNA is TGTGCCAGCAGCCCCGGGAACAATGAGCAGTTCTTC. Translating it yields CASSPGNNEQFF. The rearrangement uses TRBV6-5 and TRBJ2-1, with D possibly matching TRBD2 (5 bases). The germline gives CDR1 MNHEY, CDR2 SVGAGI. The CDR3 contains 12 residues. With 6 bases removed from V and 5 bases from J, the gap between germline ends came to 8 bases.

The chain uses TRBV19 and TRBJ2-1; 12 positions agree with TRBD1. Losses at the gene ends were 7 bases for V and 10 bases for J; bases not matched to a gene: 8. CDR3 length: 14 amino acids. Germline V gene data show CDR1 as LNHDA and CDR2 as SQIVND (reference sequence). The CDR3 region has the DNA TGTGCCAGTAATCGGGACAGGGGGCTTCGGGAGCAGTTCTTC. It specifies CASNRDRGLREQFF.

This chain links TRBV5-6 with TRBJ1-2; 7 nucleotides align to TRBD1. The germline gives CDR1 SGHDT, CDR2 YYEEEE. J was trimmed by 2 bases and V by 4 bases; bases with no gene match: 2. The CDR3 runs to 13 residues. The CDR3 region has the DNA TGTGCCAGCAGCCGGACAGGAAACTATGGCTACACCTTC. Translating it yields CASSRTGNYGYTF.

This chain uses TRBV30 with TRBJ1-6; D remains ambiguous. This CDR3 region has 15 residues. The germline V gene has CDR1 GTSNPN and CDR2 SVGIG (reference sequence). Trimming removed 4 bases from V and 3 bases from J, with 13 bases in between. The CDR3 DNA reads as TGTGCCTGGAAATTCTCGGGAAACTATAATTCACCCCTCCACTTT. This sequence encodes CAWKFSGNYNSPLHF.

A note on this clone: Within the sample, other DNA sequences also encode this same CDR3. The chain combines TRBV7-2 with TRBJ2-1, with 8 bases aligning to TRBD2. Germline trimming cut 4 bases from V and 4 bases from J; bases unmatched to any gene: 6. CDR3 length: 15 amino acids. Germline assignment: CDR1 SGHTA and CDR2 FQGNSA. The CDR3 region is CASSSSGGSYNEQFF. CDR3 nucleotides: TGTGCCAGCAGCTCCAGCGGGGGATCTTACAATGAGCAGTTCTTC.

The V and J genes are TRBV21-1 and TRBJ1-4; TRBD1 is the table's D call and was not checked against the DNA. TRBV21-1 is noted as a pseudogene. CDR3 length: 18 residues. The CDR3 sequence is CASSKRAPGQGLNEKLFF. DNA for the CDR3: TGTGCCAGCAGCAAAAGGGCACCGGGACAGGGACTTAATGAAAAACTGTTTTTT.

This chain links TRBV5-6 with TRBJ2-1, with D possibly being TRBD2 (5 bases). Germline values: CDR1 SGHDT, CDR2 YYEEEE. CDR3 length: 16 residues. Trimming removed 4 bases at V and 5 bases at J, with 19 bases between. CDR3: CASSETGWSWDNEQFF. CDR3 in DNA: TGTGCCAGCAGCGAGACGGGATGGAGTTGGGACAATGAGCAGTTCTTC.

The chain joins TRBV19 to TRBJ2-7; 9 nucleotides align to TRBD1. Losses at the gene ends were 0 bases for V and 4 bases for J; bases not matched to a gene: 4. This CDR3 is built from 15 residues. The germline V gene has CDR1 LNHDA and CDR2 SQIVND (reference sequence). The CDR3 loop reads CASSIEGTGRYEQYF. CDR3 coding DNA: TGTGCCAGTAGTATAGAAGGGACAGGGAGGTACGAGCAGTACTTC.

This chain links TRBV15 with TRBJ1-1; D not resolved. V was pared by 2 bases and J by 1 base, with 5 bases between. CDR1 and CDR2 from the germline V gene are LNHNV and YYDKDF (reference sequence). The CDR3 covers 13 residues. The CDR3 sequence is CATSRTGNTEAFF. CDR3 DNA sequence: TGTGCCACCAGCAGAACGGGGAACACTGAAGCTTTCTTT.

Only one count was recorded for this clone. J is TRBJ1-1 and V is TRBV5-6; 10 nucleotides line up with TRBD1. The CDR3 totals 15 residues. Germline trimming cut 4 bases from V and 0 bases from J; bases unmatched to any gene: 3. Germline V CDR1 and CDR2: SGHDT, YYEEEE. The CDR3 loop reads CASSRTGGLNTEAFF. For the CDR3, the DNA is TGTGCCAGCAGCCGGACAGGGGGGTTGAACACTGAAGCTTTCTTT.

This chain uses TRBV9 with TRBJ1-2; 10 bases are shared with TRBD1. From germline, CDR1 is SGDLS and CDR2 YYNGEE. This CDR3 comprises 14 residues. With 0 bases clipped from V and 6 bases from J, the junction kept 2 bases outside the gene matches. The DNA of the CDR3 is TGTGCCAGCAGCGTAGACGACAGGGGGCATGGCTACACCTTC. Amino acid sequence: CASSVDDRGHGYTF.

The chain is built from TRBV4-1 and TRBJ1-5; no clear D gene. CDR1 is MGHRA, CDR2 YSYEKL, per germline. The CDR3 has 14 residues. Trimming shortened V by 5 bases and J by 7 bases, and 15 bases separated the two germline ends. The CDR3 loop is CASSGEEGLQPQHF. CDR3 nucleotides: TGCGCCAGCAGCGGGGAGGAGGGTTTGCAGCCCCAGCATTTT.

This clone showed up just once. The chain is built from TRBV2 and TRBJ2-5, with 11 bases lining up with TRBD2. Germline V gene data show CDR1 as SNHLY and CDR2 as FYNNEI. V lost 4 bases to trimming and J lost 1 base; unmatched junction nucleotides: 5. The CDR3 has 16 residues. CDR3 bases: TGTGCCAGCAGTGGGGATGGGACTAGCGGCCAAGAGACCCAGTACTTC. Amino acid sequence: CASSGDGTSGQETQYF.

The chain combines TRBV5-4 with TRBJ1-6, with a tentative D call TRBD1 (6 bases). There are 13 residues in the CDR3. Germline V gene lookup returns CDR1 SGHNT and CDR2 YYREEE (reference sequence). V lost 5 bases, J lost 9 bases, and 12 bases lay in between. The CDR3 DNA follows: TGTGCCAGCAGTTTAGCAGGGGTTTCACCCCTCCACTTT. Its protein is CASSLAGVSPLHF.

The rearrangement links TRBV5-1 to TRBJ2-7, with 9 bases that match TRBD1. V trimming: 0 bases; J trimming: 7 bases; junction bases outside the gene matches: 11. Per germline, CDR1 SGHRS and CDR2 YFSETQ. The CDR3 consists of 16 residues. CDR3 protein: CASSLAPGQGHSEQYF. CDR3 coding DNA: TGCGCCAGCAGCTTGGCACCGGGACAGGGTCACTCAGAGCAGTACTTC.

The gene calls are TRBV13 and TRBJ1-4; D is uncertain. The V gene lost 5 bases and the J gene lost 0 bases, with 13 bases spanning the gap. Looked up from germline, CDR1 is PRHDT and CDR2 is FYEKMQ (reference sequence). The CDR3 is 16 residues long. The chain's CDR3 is CASSKIAIATNEKLFF. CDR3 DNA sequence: TGTGCCAGCAGCAAGATCGCGATAGCAACTAATGAAAAACTGTTTTTT.

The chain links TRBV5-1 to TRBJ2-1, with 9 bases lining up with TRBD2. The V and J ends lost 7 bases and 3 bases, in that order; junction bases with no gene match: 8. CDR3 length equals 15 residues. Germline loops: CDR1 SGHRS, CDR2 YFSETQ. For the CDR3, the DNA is TGCGCCAGCGTAAGCGGGAGGATCGGCTACAATGAGCAGTTCTTC. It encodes CASVSGRIGYNEQFF.